These T cell receptor beta chains were read from a single sample in a study of regulatory T cells in long-lasting Graves disease. TCRdb re-called the multiplex PCR reads with MiXCR, one entry per CDR3 protein. Found here are a few hundred thousand distinct CDR3 sequences, around 11% of them singletons; the top ten hold under 20%. In addition, the sample was reused for a study of T cells in Graves' hyperthyroidism and ophthalmopathy.

Sequencing was performed on peripheral blood mononuclear cells (PBMCs), taken at new diagnosis, from a patient treated with antithyroid drugs. The origin of the receptors is a woman under 30 with Graves disease. Both conserved end residues are part of each CDR3. Fields, in order: clone size, V gene, D gene, CDR3 length, J gene, CDR3 DNA, CDR3 protein. The D gene is left open where the match is weak. Where a row states a size, it is once, few, many or the class of an expanded clone; other rows omit it.

size: many; V: TRBV7-2; D: NA; length: 15; J: TRBJ2-3; DNA: TGTGCCAGCAGCCCTCGGGGGTCACGCACAGATACGCAGTATTTT; CDR3: CASSPRGSRTDTQYF
size: many; V: TRBV7-2; D: TRBD2; length: 15; J: TRBJ2-7; DNA: TGTGCCAGCAGCTTAGCTCTAGCGGGAGCGGGGGAGCAGTACTTC; CDR3: CASSLALAGAGEQYF
size: many; V: TRBV20-1; D: TRBD1; length: 14; J: TRBJ1-2; DNA: TGCAGTGCCGACACGCCCAGGCCCGACAGGGCCTACACCTTC; CDR3: CSADTPRPDRAYTF
size: NA; V: TRBV12-3/TRBV12-4; D: NA; length: 14; J: TRBJ2-1; DNA: TGTGCCAGCAGTACCGGGACTCAGTACAATGAGCAGTTCTTC; CDR3: CASSTGTQYNEQFF
size: few; V: TRBV7-2; D: TRBD2; length: 18; J: TRBJ2-1; DNA: TGTGCCAGCAGCTTAGCTTCAGCGGGAGGTTCTACCTACAATGAGCAGTTCTTC; CDR3: CASSLASAGGSTYNEQFF
size: many; V: TRBV27; D: NA; length: 13; J: TRBJ2-7; DNA: TGTGCCAGCAGTTTATCTGCTACCTACGAGCAGTACTTC; CDR3: CASSLSATYEQYF
size: many; V: TRBV2; D: TRBD1; length: 15; J: TRBJ1-5; DNA: TGTGCCAGCAGGACGACAGGGATGGGCAATCAGCCCCAGCATTTT; CDR3: CASRTTGMGNQPQHF
size: many; V: TRBV20-1; D: NA; length: 14; J: TRBJ2-3; DNA: TGCAGTGCTAGAGGCGGCAGATATAGGAATACGCAGTATTTT; CDR3: CSARGGRYRNTQYF
size: many; V: TRBV6-5; D: NA; length: 13; J: TRBJ2-7; DNA: TGTGCCAGCAGTTTTAGGGTATCCTACGAGCAGTACTTC; CDR3: CASSFRVSYEQYF
size: many; V: TRBV27; D: TRBD2; length: 16; J: TRBJ2-1; DNA: TGTGCCGCCAGGTTAAGGGTAGCGGGGGGAGCGGATGAGCAGTTCTTC; CDR3: CAARLRVAGGADEQFF
size: many; V: TRBV24-1; D: TRBD2; length: 15; J: TRBJ2-7; DNA: TGTGCCACCAGTGACCCCGCTAGCGGGTGGTACGAGCAGTACTTC; CDR3: CATSDPASGWYEQYF
size: many; V: TRBV7-9; D: TRBD1; length: 19; J: TRBJ1-4; DNA: TGTGCCAGCAGCTTAATCCCGGGACAGCGAACAGCAACTAATGAAAAACTGTTTTTT; CDR3: CASSLIPGQRTATNEKLFF
size: NA; V: TRBV4-1; D: NA; length: 17; J: TRBJ2-1; DNA: TGCGCCAGCAGCCAAGAATCAGGGCGGGACTCCTACAATGAGCAGTTCTTC; CDR3: CASSQESGRDSYNEQFF
size: many; V: TRBV27; D: TRBD2; length: 14; J: TRBJ2-2; DNA: TGTGCCAGCAGTCCCTGGACTAGGGCCGGGGAGCTGTTTTTT; CDR3: CASSPWTRAGELFF
size: many; V: TRBV12-3/TRBV12-4; D: TRBD2; length: 19; J: TRBJ2-7; DNA: TGTGCCAGCAGTCCGGAGGTCGCTTGGCAGCGGGAGAACCTGTACGAGCAGTACTTC; CDR3: CASSPEVAWQRENLYEQYF
size: many; V: TRBV12-3/TRBV12-4; D: TRBD2; length: 14; J: TRBJ2-5; DNA: TGTGCCAGCAAAGGGAGGGGAGCCCAAGAGACCCAGTACTTC; CDR3: CASKGRGAQETQYF
size: NA; V: TRBV27; D: NA; length: 16; J: TRBJ1-3; DNA: TGTGCCAGCAGCACTCCTGACAGACTAACTGGAAACACCATATATTTT; CDR3: CASSTPDRLTGNTIYF
size: many; V: TRBV20-1; D: TRBD1; length: 16; J: TRBJ1-2; DNA: TGCAGTGCTAGAGATGGGACAGGATCAGCTAACTATGGCTACACCTTC; CDR3: CSARDGTGSANYGYTF
size: many; V: TRBV20-1; D: TRBD2; length: 15; J: TRBJ2-1; DNA: TGCAGTGCTAGAGATTGGCGGGAGAGCTACAATGAGCAGTTCTTC; CDR3: CSARDWRESYNEQFF
size: NA; V: TRBV10-3; D: TRBD2; length: 15; J: TRBJ2-5; DNA: TGTGCCATCAGTGAGTCGGGGGGGAGCAGAGAGACCCAGTACTTC; CDR3: CAISESGGSRETQYF
size: NA; V: TRBV27; D: NA; length: 16; J: TRBJ2-1; DNA: TGTGCCAGCAGCCGACCGGGACAACTCTCCTACAATGAGCAGTTCTTC; CDR3: CASSRPGQLSYNEQFF
size: many; V: TRBV11-2; D: NA; length: 14; J: TRBJ2-3; DNA: TGTGCCAGCAGCCGACCGCAGGGGGGGGTTACGCAGTATTTT; CDR3: CASSRPQGGVTQYF
size: NA; V: TRBV12-3/TRBV12-4; D: TRBD1; length: 14; J: TRBJ2-5; DNA: TGTGCCAGCAGCGTCGGACAGGGGAGAGAGGCCCAGTACTTC; CDR3: CASSVGQGREAQYF
size: many; V: TRBV12-3/TRBV12-4; D: NA; length: 14; J: TRBJ2-7; DNA: TGTGCCAGCTGCATTGGGGAGGCCTCCTACGAGCAGTACTTC; CDR3: CASCIGEASYEQYF
size: NA; V: TRBV6-1; D: NA; length: 14; J: TRBJ2-7; DNA: TGTGCCAGCAGTGAACTTTCCCAGTCCTACGAGCAGTACTTC; CDR3: CASSELSQSYEQYF
size: NA; V: TRBV7-9; D: NA; length: 15; J: TRBJ2-1; DNA: TGTGCCAGCAGCTTAGCGAGCGGCGGAGGCAATGAGCAGTTCTTC; CDR3: CASSLASGGGNEQFF
size: NA; V: TRBV7-9; D: TRBD2; length: 15; J: TRBJ2-1; DNA: TGTGCCAGCAGCTCGGGGGGGCCTTTAAGCAATGAGCAGTTCTTC; CDR3: CASSSGGPLSNEQFF
size: many; V: TRBV6-5; D: TRBD2; length: 15; J: TRBJ2-1; DNA: TGTGCCAGCAGTTCAGCGGGAGGGCCGGGGAATGAGCAGTTCTTC; CDR3: CASSSAGGPGNEQFF
size: many; V: TRBV6-2/TRBV6-3; D: TRBD2; length: 19; J: TRBJ2-1; DNA: TGTGCCAGCAGTTACTTGGGGACTAGCGGGCAACTAAGATACAATGAGCAGTTCTTC; CDR3: CASSYLGTSGQLRYNEQFF
size: NA; V: TRBV27; D: NA; length: 16; J: TRBJ1-5; DNA: TGTGCCAGTCGGGACCTTTATAGAGGGAGCAATCAGCCCCAGCATTTT; CDR3: CASRDLYRGSNQPQHF
size: many; V: TRBV6-2/TRBV6-3; D: NA; length: 16; J: TRBJ2-7; DNA: TGTGCCAGCAGTTATCCGCTAGCGCGTCGGACCTACGAGCAGTACTTC; CDR3: CASSYPLARRTYEQYF
size: NA; V: TRBV11-1; D: TRBD1; length: 14; J: TRBJ2-7; DNA: TGTGCCAGCAGTCAGGGGACAGCTTCCTACGAGCAGTACTTC; CDR3: CASSQGTASYEQYF
size: many; V: TRBV28; D: NA; length: 15; J: TRBJ2-5; DNA: TGTGCCAGCAGTCCCTGGGCAGGGTCGCAAGAGACCCAGTACTTC; CDR3: CASSPWAGSQETQYF
size: NA; V: TRBV6-9; D: TRBD1; length: 17; J: TRBJ2-6; DNA: TGTGCCAGCAGTTCGGACCCCGACAGGGCCGGGGCCAACGTCCTGACTTTC; CDR3: CASSSDPDRAGANVLTF
size: many; V: TRBV28; D: NA; length: 14; J: TRBJ2-2; DNA: TGTGCCAGCAGCCCCGCGGAGGGCACCGGGGAGCTGTTTTTT; CDR3: CASSPAEGTGELFF
size: many; V: TRBV11-2; D: TRBD1; length: 13; J: TRBJ1-4; DNA: TGTGCCAGCAGCTCCCGGGACAGACCAGGCCTGTTTTTT; CDR3: CASSSRDRPGLFF
size: many; V: TRBV28; D: TRBD2; length: 14; J: TRBJ2-3; DNA: TGTGCCAGCAGTAAAGCGGGAACAACAGATACGCAGTATTTT; CDR3: CASSKAGTTDTQYF